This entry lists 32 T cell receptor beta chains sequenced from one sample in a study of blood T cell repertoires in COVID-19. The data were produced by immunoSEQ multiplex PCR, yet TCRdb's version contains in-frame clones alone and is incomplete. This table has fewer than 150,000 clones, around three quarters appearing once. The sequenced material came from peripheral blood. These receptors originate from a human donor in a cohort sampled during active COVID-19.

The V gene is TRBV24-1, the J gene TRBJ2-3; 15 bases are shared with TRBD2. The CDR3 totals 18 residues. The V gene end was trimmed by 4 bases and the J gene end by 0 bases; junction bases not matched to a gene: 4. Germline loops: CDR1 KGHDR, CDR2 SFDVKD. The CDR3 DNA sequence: TGTGCCACCAGTGACCCCGGACTAGCGGGGGGGAGCACAGATACGCAGTATTTT. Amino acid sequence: CATSDPGLAGGSTDTQYF.

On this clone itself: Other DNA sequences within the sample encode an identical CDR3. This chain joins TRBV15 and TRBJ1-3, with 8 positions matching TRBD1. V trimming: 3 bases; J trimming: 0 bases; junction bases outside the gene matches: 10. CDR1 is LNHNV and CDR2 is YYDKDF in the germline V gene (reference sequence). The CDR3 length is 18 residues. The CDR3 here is CATSREIRTGRSGNTIYF. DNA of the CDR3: TGTGCCACCAGCAGGGAAATTCGGACAGGGCGCTCTGGAAACACCATATATTTT. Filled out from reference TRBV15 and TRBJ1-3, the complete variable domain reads DAMVIQNPRYQVTQFGKPVTLSCSQTLNHNVMYWYQQKSSQAPKLLFHYYDKDFNNEADTPDNFQSRRPNTSFCFLDIRSPGLGDTAMYLCATSREIRTGRSGNTIYFGEGSWLTVV.

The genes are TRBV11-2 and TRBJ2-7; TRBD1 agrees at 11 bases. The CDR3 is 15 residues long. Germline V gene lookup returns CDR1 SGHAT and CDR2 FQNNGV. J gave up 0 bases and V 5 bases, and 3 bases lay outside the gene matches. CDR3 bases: TGTGCCAGCAGCCGGGACAGGGGGTTCTCCTACGAGCAGTACTTC. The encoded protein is CASSRDRGFSYEQYF.

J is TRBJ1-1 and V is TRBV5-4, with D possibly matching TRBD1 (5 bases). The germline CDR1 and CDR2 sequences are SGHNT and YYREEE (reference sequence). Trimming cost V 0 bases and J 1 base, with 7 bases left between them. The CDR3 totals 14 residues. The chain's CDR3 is CASSLDRSNTEAFF. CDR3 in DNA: TGTGCCAGCAGCTTGGACAGGTCGAACACTGAAGCTTTCTTT. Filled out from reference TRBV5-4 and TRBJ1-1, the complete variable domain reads ETGVTQSPTHLIKTRGQQVTLRCSSQSGHNTVSWYQQALGQGPQFIFQYYREEENGRGNFPPRFSGLQFPNYSSELNVNALELDDSALYLCASSLDRSNTEAFFGQGTRLTVV.

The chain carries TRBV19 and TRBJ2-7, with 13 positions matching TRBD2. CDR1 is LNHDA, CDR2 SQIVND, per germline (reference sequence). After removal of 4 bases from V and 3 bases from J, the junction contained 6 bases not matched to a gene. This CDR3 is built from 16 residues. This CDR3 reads CASSTTSGGAFYEQYF. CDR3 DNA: TGTGCCAGTAGTACCACTAGCGGGGGGGCATTCTACGAGCAGTACTTC.

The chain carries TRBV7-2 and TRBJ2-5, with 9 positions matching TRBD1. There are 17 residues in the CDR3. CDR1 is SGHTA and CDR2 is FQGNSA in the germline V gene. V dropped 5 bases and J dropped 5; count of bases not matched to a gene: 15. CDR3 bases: TGTGCCAGCAGCCCTCGCTACGGGACAGGGATTGGGGAGACCCAGTACTTC. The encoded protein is CASSPRYGTGIGETQYF. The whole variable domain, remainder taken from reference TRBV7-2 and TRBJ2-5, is GAGVSQSPSNKVTEKGKDVELRCDPISGHTALYWYRQSLGQGLEFLIYFQGNSAPDKSGLPSDRFSAERTGGSVSTLTIQRTQQEDSAVYLCASSPRYGTGIGETQYFGPGTRLLVL.

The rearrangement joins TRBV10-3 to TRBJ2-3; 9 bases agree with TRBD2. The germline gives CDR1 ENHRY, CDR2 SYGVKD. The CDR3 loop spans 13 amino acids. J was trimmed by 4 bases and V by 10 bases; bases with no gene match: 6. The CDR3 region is CATSTSGPDTQYF. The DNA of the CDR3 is TGTGCCACATCGACTAGCGGCCCAGATACGCAGTATTTT.

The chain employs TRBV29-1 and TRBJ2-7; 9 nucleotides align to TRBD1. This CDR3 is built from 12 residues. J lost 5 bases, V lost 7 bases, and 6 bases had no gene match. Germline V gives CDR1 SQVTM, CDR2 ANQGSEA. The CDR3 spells CSARDREHEQYF. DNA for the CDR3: TGCAGCGCCCGGGACAGGGAACACGAGCAGTACTTC.

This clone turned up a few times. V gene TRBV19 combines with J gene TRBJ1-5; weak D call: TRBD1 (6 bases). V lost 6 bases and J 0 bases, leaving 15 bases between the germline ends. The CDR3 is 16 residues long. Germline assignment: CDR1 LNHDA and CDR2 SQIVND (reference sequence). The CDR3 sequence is CASRTGDDYSNQPQHF. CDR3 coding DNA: TGTGCCAGTAGGACAGGCGATGATTATAGCAATCAGCCCCAGCATTTT.

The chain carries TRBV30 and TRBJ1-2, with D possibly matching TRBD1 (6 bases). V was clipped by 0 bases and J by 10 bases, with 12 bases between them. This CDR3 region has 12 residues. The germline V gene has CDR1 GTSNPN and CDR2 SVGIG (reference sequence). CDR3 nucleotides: TGTGCCTGGAGTGTGACAGGCGGGCTCTACACCTTC. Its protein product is CAWSVTGGLYTF.

CDR3 sequence reads: CAWSVTGDSSPLHF. CDR3 sequence (DNA): TGTGCCTGGAGTGTAACAGGGGACAGCTCACCCCTCCACTTT. The chain recombines TRBV30 with TRBJ1-6, with 7 bases aligning to TRBD1. The CDR3 is made up of 14 amino acids. The germline V gene encodes CDR1 GTSNPN and CDR2 SVGIG (reference sequence). V lost 0 bases and J lost 10; bases outside the gene matches: 6.

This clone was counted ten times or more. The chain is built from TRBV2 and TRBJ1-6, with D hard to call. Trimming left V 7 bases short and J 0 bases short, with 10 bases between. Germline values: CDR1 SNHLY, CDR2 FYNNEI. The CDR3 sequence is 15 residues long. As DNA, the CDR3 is TGTGCCAGCATAATAGGGAGCTCCTATAATTCACCCCTCCACTTT. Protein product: CASIIGSSYNSPLHF.

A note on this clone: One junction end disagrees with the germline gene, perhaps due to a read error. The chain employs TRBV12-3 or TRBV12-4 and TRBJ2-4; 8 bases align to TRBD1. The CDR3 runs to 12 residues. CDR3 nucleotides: TGTGCCAGCAGTTTAACGTATAGGGACAGGAGGTTC. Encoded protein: CASSLTYRDRRF.

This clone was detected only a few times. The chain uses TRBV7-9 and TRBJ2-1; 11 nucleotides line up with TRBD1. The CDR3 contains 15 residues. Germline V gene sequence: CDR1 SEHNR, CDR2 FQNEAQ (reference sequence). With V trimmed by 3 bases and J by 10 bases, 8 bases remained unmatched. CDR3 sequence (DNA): TGTGCCAGCAGCTTCACCCCGGGACAGGGGGGCGAGCAGTTCTTC. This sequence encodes CASSFTPGQGGEQFF.

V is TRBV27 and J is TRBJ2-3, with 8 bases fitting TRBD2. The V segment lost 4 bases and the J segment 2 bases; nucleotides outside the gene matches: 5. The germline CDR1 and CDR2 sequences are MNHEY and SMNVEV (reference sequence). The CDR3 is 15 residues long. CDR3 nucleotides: TGTGCCAGCAGTTCGCGGGGGGCGAACACAGATACGCAGTATTTT. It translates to CASSSRGANTDTQYF.

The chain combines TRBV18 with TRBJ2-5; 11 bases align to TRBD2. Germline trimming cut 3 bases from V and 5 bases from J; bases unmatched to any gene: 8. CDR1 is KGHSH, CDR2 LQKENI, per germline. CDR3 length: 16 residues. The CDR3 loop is CASSPPSGGPRETQYF. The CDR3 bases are TGTGCCAGCTCACCGCCTAGCGGGGGGCCTCGGGAGACCCAGTACTTC.

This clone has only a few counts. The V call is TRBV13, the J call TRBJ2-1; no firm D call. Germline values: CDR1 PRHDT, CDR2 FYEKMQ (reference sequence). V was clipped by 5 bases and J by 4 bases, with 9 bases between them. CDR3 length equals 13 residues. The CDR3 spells CASSQRGYNEQFF. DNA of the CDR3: TGTGCCAGCAGCCAACGCGGTTACAATGAGCAGTTCTTC.

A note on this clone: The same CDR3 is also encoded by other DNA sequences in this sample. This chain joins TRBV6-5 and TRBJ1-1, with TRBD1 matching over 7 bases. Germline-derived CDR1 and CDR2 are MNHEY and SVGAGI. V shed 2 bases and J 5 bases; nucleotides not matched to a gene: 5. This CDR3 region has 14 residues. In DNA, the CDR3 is TGTGCCAGCAGTTACAGGGGGCGTGAGACTGAAGCTTTCTTT. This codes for CASSYRGRETEAFF.

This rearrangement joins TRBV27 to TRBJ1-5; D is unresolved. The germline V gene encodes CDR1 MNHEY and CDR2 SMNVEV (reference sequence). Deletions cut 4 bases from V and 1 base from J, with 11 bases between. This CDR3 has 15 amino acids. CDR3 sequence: CASSSGSISNQPQHF. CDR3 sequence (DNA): TGTGCCAGCAGTTCGGGGTCGATAAGCAATCAGCCCCAGCATTTT.

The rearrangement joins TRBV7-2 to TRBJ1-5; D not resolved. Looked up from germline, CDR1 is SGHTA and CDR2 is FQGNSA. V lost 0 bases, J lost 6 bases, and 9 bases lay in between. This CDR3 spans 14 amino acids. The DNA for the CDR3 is TGTGCCAGCAGCTTAGCGCTAGGGAGTCAGCCCCAGCATTTT. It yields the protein CASSLALGSQPQHF.

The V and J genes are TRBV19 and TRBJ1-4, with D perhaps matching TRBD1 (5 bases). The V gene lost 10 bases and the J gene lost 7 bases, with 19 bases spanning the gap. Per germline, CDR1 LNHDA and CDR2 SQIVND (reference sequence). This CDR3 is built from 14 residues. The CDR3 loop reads CATSLSGVGEKLFF. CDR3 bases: TGTGCCACCTCCCTTTCGGGGGTGGGTGAAAAACTGTTTTTT. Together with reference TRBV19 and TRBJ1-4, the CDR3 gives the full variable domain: DGGITQSPKYLFRKEGQNVTLSCEQNLNHDAMYWYRQDPGQGLRLIYYSQIVNDFQKGDIAEGYSVSREKKESFPLTVTSAQKNPTAFYLCATSLSGVGEKLFFGSGTQLSVL.

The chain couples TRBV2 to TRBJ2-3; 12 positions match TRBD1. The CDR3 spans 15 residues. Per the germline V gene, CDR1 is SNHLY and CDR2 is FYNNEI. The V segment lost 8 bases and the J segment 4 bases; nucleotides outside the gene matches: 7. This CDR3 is CASGAGTGGPDTQYF. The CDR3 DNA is TGTGCCAGCGGAGCCGGGACAGGGGGCCCAGATACGCAGTATTTT. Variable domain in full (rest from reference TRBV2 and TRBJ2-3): EPEVTQTPSHQVTQMGQEVILRCVPISNHLYFYWYRQILGQKVEFLVSFYNNEISEKSEIFDDQFSVERPDGSNFTLKIRSTKLEDSAMYFCASGAGTGGPDTQYFGPGTRLTVL.

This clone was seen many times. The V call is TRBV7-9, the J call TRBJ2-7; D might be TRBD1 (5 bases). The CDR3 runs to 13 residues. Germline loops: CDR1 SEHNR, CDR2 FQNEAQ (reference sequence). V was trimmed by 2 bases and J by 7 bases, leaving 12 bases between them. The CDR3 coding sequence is TGTGCCAGCAGCTTAAATACAGGAACTGAGCAGTACTTC. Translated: CASSLNTGTEQYF.

CDR3 DNA sequence: TGTGCCTGGATGAGGCCGCCGACGCGTGGCTACACCTTC. It specifies CAWMRPPTRGYTF. The chain has TRBV30 and TRBJ1-2; D ambiguous. Germline V lookup: CDR1 GTSNPN, CDR2 SVGIG (reference sequence). Trimming cost V 4 bases and J 7 bases, with 16 bases left between them. The CDR3 contains 13 residues.

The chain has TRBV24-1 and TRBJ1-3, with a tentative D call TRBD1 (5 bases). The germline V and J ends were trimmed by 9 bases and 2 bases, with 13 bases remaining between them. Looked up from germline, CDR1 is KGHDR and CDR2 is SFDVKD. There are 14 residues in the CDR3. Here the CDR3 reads CATAGGPAGNTIYF. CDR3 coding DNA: TGTGCCACCGCGGGGGGTCCAGCTGGAAACACCATATATTTT.

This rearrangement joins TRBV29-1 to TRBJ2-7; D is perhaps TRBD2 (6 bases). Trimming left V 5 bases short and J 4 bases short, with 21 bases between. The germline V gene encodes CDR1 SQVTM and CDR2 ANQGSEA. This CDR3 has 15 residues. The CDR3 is CSVLGAAGLSYEQYF. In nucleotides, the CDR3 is TGCAGCGTTCTAGGGGCAGCAGGACTATCATACGAGCAGTACTTC.

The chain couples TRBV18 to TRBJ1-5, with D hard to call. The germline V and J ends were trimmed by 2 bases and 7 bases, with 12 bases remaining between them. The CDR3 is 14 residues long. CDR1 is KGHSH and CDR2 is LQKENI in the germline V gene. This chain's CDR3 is CASSPGRSTQPQHF. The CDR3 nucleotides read TGTGCCAGCTCACCAGGGCGCAGTACGCAGCCCCAGCATTTT.

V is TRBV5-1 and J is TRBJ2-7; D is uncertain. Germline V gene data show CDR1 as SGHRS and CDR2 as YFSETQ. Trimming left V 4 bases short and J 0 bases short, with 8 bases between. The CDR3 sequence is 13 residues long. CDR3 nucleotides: TGCGCCAGCAGCCCAGGCAGCTCCTACGAGCAGTACTTC. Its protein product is CASSPGSSYEQYF.

CDR3 residues: CASSETGGRRNYGYTF. DNA for the CDR3: TGTGCCAGCAGTGAAACAGGGGGCCGGAGAAACTATGGCTACACCTTC. The chain has TRBV25-1 and TRBJ1-2, with 9 bases identical to TRBD1. With 2 bases clipped from V and 2 bases from J, the junction kept 6 bases outside the gene matches. CDR1 is MGHDK and CDR2 is SYGVNS in the germline V gene. The CDR3 has 16 amino acids.

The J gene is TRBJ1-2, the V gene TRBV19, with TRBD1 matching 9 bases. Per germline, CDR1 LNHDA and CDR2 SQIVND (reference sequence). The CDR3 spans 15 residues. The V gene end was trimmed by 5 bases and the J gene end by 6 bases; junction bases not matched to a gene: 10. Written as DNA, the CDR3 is TGTGCCAGTAGTGAAACAGGGGGCCCGGGTGATGGCTACACCTTC. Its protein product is CASSETGGPGDGYTF.

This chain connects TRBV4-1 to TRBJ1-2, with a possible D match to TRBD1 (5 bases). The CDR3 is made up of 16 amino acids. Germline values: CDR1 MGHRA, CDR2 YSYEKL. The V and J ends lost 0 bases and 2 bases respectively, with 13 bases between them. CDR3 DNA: TGCGCCAGCAGCCAAGATAGGCAGGGATTCAACTATGGCTACACCTTC. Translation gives CASSQDRQGFNYGYTF.

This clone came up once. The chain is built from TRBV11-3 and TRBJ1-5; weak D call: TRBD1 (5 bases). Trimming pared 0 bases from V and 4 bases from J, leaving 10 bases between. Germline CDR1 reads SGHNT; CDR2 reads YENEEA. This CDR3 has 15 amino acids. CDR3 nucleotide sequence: TGTGCCAGCAGCTTAGATAATGGGGGGAATCAGCCCCAGCATTTT. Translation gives CASSLDNGGNQPQHF.